This entry lists 32 T cell receptor beta chains sequenced from one sample in a study of neurological immune-mediated disorders. TCRdb re-called the 5' RACE reads through MiXCR, storing one row per CDR3 protein. The table lists 93,000 or so distinct CDR3 sequences, 10% to 13% of them singletons. Time point described: longitudinal time-point 3. Sequenced sample: PBMCs. Source of these receptors: a female donor with HTLV-1-associated myelopathy (HAM/TSP).

Concerning this clonotype: Its ends do not fully match the called genes, so a read error is possible. J is TRBJ2-4 and V is TRBV7-9; D gene ambiguous. The CDR3 is 17 amino acids. From germline, CDR1 is SEHNR and CDR2 FQNEAQ (reference sequence). CDR3 sequence reads: CASSSRQVEFGKYIQYF. CDR3 DNA sequence: TGTGCCAGCAGCTCCCGGCAGGTGGAGTTTGGCAAATACATCCAGTACTTC.

This clonotype was seen ten or more times. The genes are TRBV28 and TRBJ1-5; D not resolved. Germline V lookup: CDR1 MDHEN, CDR2 SYDVKM. With 5 bases removed from V and 6 bases from J, the gap between germline ends came to 8 bases. The CDR3 is 12 amino acids. The CDR3 here is CASSPPFQPQHF. The CDR3 nucleotides are TGTGCCAGCAGTCCCCCCTTTCAGCCCCAGCATTTT. Variable domain in full (rest from reference TRBV28 and TRBJ1-5): DVKVTQSSRYLVKRTGEKVFLECVQDMDHENMFWYRQDPGLGLRLIYFSYDVKMKEKGDIPEGYSVSREKKERFSLILESASTNQTSMYLCASSPPFQPQHFGDGTRLSIL.

In its sample, this clonotype was seen many times. The chain carries TRBV20-1 and TRBJ2-1; no firm D call. CDR3 size: 12 residues. Germline V gene sequence: CDR1 DFQATT, CDR2 SNEGSKA (reference sequence). Trimming left V 5 bases short and J 4 bases short, with 9 bases between. The CDR3: CSAEIAYNEQFF. The CDR3 nucleotides read TGCAGTGCTGAGATAGCTTACAATGAGCAGTTCTTC.

This clonotype was picked up many times. The chain is built from TRBV7-2 and TRBJ2-6; the D is unclear. With 2 bases removed from V and 7 bases from J, the gap between germline ends came to 6 bases. The CDR3 totals 13 residues. Germline V CDR1 and CDR2: SGHTA, FQGNSA. CDR3 nucleotides: TGTGCCAGCAGCTTACTGAGCGCCAACGTCCTGACTTTC. This translates into CASSLLSANVLTF.

This clonotype has a count of ten or more. This chain connects TRBV7-2 to TRBJ1-3, with D unclear. This CDR3 spans 15 amino acids. The V and J ends lost 2 bases and 0 bases respectively, with 8 bases between them. Germline CDR1 SGHTA, CDR2 FQGNSA. CDR3 protein: CASSLFQASGNTIYF. The CDR3, as DNA: TGTGCCAGCAGCTTATTCCAGGCCTCTGGAAACACCATATATTTT.

This clonotype was counted only a few times. A junction boundary mismatches the germline segment, possibly from a read error. The chain couples TRBV15 to TRBJ1-1; D gene unclear. Looked up from germline, CDR1 is LNHNV and CDR2 is YYDKDF (reference sequence). The CDR3 sequence is 13 residues long. The CDR3 DNA reads TGTGCTACCAGTCTAGCCCTGAACACTGAAGCTTTCTTT. It yields the protein CATSLALNTEAFF. Together with reference TRBV15 and TRBJ1-1, the CDR3 gives the full variable domain: DAMVIQNPRYQVTQFGKPVTLSCSQTLNHNVMYWYQQKSSQAPKLLFHYYDKDFNNEADTPDNFQSRRPNTSFCFLDIRSPGLGDTAMYLCATSLALNTEAFFGQGTRLTVV.

This clonotype showed up many times. The V call is TRBV5-1, the J call TRBJ2-1; 10 nucleotides line up with TRBD1. Germline V gene sequence: CDR1 SGHRS, CDR2 YFSETQ. The V gene end was trimmed by 4 bases and the J gene end by 6 bases; junction bases not matched to a gene: 4. The CDR3 is 14 residues long. DNA for the CDR3: TGCGCCAGCAGCCGCGGGACAGGGGTCAATGAGCAGTTCTTC. Residues: CASSRGTGVNEQFF.

This clonotype was observed many times. This chain links TRBV29-1 with TRBJ2-5; D ambiguous. There are 12 residues in the CDR3. The germline V and J ends were trimmed by 7 bases and 7 bases, with 16 bases remaining between them. Per the germline V gene, CDR1 is SQVTM and CDR2 is ANQGSEA. CDR3 nucleotides: TGCAGCGCTTCGACTGGATCTGGGACCCAGTACTTC. Translating gives CSASTGSGTQYF.

There are many counts of this clonotype. The chain carries TRBV12-3 or TRBV12-4 and TRBJ2-5, with D hard to call. This CDR3 is built from 11 residues. Trimming removed 5 bases at V and 2 bases at J, with 3 bases between. The DNA for the CDR3 is TGTGCCAGCAGTGTACAAGAGACCCAGTACTTC. The encoded protein is CASSVQETQYF.

This clonotype has at least ten counts. The chain links TRBV12-3 or TRBV12-4 to TRBJ2-5, with D possibly matching TRBD2 (6 bases). V was shortened by 3 bases and J by 5 bases, with 10 bases between the two germline ends. The CDR3 spans 13 residues. CDR3 coding DNA: TGTGCCAGCAGTTTGCGGGGATCGGAGACCCAGTACTTC. Its protein product is CASSLRGSETQYF.

This clonotype was seen repeatedly, ten times or more. This chain joins TRBV5-1 and TRBJ2-2; 9 bases line up with TRBD1. Germline trimming cut 3 bases from V and 8 bases from J; bases unmatched to any gene: 8. This CDR3 is 15 amino acids long. Germline-derived CDR1 and CDR2 are SGHRS and YFSETQ. CDR3 region: CASSYGDRETGELFF. CDR3 nucleotide sequence: TGCGCCAGCAGCTATGGGGACAGGGAAACGGGGGAGCTGTTTTTT. The whole variable domain, remainder taken from reference TRBV5-1 and TRBJ2-2, is KAGVTQTPRYLIKTRGQQVTLSCSPISGHRSVSWYQQTPGQGLQFLFEYFSETQRNKGNFPGRFSGRQFSNSRSEMNVSTLELGDSALYLCASSYGDRETGELFFGEGSRLTVL.

This clonotype was recorded at least ten times. The genes are TRBV7-9 and TRBJ2-5; tentatively, D is TRBD2 (7 bases). Germline V gives CDR1 SEHNR, CDR2 FQNEAQ (reference sequence). V was trimmed by 7 bases and J by 3 bases, leaving 15 bases between them. The CDR3 runs to 14 residues. The CDR3 is CASKGGVGEETQYF. As DNA, the CDR3 is TGTGCCAGCAAGGGGGGGGTTGGGGAAGAGACCCAGTACTTC.

This clonotype showed up many times. The chain recombines TRBV24-1 with TRBJ2-3; no definite D call. V was clipped by 4 bases and J by 6 bases, with 10 bases between them. Germline V gene data show CDR1 as KGHDR and CDR2 as SFDVKD. The CDR3 covers 13 residues. CDR3: CATSDYKQDTQYF. DNA for the CDR3: TGTGCCACCAGTGACTACAAGCAGGATACGCAGTATTTT.

Many counts were recorded for this clonotype. This chain links TRBV20-1 with TRBJ2-7; D is ambiguous. The germline V gene encodes CDR1 DFQATT and CDR2 SNEGSKA (reference sequence). The V gene lost 4 bases and the J gene lost 3 bases, with 13 bases spanning the gap. The CDR3 consists of 13 residues. In DNA form, the CDR3 reads TGCAGTGCTACCGGGCCTATAGACTACGAGCAGTACTTC. Its protein product is CSATGPIDYEQYF.

The chain joins TRBV10-3 to TRBJ2-3, with D unresolved. Germline V gene data show CDR1 as ENHRY and CDR2 as SYGVKD. CDR3 length: 11 residues. V was pared by 0 bases and J by 9 bases, with 4 bases between. The CDR3 bases are TGTGCCATCAGTGAGTCTGCAACGCAGTATTTT. Its protein is CAISESATQYF.

This clonotype was seen repeatedly, ten times or more. The rearrangement links TRBV5-1 to TRBJ2-7; either TRBD1 or TRBD2 may supply D (5 bases each). V lost 2 bases and J 2 bases, leaving 11 bases between the germline ends. The CDR3 totals 14 residues. CDR1 SGHRS and CDR2 YFSETQ come from the germline V gene. For the CDR3, the DNA is TGCGCCAGCAGCTTCCGGGACGGAGCCTACGAGCAGTACTTC. Protein: CASSFRDGAYEQYF.

Only a few counts were recorded for this clonotype. J is TRBJ1-5 and V is TRBV2, with 10 bases matching TRBD1. V shed 8 bases, J shed 3 bases, and the junction held 7 bases outside the gene matches. The CDR3 has 15 amino acids. Per the germline V gene, CDR1 is SNHLY and CDR2 is FYNNEI. As DNA, the CDR3 is TGTGCCAGCGGGGGGACAGGGGATTCCAATCAGCCCCAGCATTTT. Translating gives CASGGTGDSNQPQHF.

A remark on this clonotype: A read error may account for a junction end that differs from germline. V is TRBV7-3 and J is TRBJ2-5; D possibly corresponds to TRBD2 (6 bases). CDR3 length equals 16 residues. Per germline, CDR1 SGHTA and CDR2 FQGTGA. As DNA, the CDR3 is TGTGCCAGCAGCTTAGATGGGGAGGATCACCAAGAGACCCCGTACTTC. Its protein product is CASSLDGEDHQETPYF.

The V gene is TRBV6-6, the J gene TRBJ2-7; 8 positions match TRBD1. This CDR3 has 17 residues. V was clipped by 6 bases and J by 3 bases; unmatched bases: 16. Germline V gives CDR1 MNHNY, CDR2 SVGAGI (reference sequence). The CDR3 sequence: CASRSTGDHTSYYEQYF. CDR3 nucleotide sequence: TGTGCCAGCAGGTCGACAGGGGACCATACCTCCTACTACGAGCAGTACTTC.

This clonotype has at least ten counts. The chain has TRBV12-3 or TRBV12-4 and TRBJ2-2, with D tentatively TRBD1 (6 bases). The CDR3 sequence is 15 residues long. V was trimmed by 3 bases and J by 0 bases, leaving 8 bases between them. This CDR3 is CASSLRTANTGELFF. The CDR3 region has the DNA TGTGCCAGCAGTTTGAGGACAGCGAACACCGGGGAGCTGTTTTTT.

Turning to this clonotype: Compared with germline, one end of the junction differs, possibly owing to a read error. V and J are TRBV15 and TRBJ2-2, with D maybe TRBD2 (5 bases). The CDR3 totals 17 residues. The germline CDR1 and CDR2 sequences are LNHNV and YYDKDF (reference sequence). The CDR3 sequence: CATSKDRDSGNTGELFF. CDR3 sequence (DNA): TGTGCTACCAGCAAAGATAGGGATTCCGGGAACACTGGGGAGCTGTTTTTT.

This clonotype has a count of ten or more. The V gene is TRBV29-1, the J gene TRBJ1-6; TRBD1 aligns across 7 bases. V gave up 8 bases and J gave up 6 bases; unmatched junction bases: 7. The CDR3 runs 13 residues. Germline V CDR1 and CDR2: SQVTM, ANQGSEA. CDR3 sequence: CSTGDRLNSPLHF. CDR3 DNA sequence: TGCAGCACCGGGGACAGACTTAATTCACCCCTCCACTTT.

In its sample, this clonotype is medium-sized. V usage is TRBV7-2 and J usage is TRBJ2-7, with 7 bases that match TRBD1. With 5 bases clipped from V and 2 bases from J, the junction kept 3 bases outside the gene matches. Germline assignment: CDR1 SGHTA and CDR2 FQGNSA. This CDR3 has 13 amino acids. The CDR3 region has the DNA TGTGCCAGCAGCGACAGGGTTACCTACGAGCAGTACTTC. This translates into CASSDRVTYEQYF.

The sample holds many counts of this clonotype. The chain couples TRBV28 to TRBJ2-1; TRBD2 might be the D (6 bases). Per the germline V gene, CDR1 is MDHEN and CDR2 is SYDVKM. The germline V and J ends were trimmed by 3 bases and 8 bases, with 8 bases remaining between them. There are 12 residues in the CDR3. The CDR3 DNA follows: TGTGCCAGCAGTTTCGGCGGGGATGAGCAGTTCTTC. It yields the protein CASSFGGDEQFF.

This clonotype was seen at least ten times. The chain is built from TRBV2 and TRBJ2-1, with D unresolved. Between the trimmed V and J ends, which lost 10 bases and 2 bases, there was a span of 12 bases. The CDR3 covers 13 residues. Per germline, CDR1 SNHLY and CDR2 FYNNEI. DNA for the CDR3: TGTGCCACCGCACGTCAGACCTACAATGAGCAGTTCTTC. This translates into CATARQTYNEQFF.

This clonotype was seen ten or more times. The gene calls are TRBV18 and TRBJ2-1, with D possibly matching TRBD2 (6 bases). CDR1 and CDR2 from the germline V gene are KGHSH and LQKENI. The CDR3 runs 12 residues. The V end was cut by 6 bases, the J end by 12 bases, with 15 bases between. CDR3 DNA: TGTGCCAGCTCCCTCAGGGAGGCGGGGCAGTTCTTC. Its translation: CASSLREAGQFF.

In its sample, this clonotype was seen many times. The chain recombines TRBV5-4 with TRBJ1-1; a weak D match, TRBD1 (5 bases). This CDR3 contains 15 residues. Between the trimmed V and J ends, which lost 0 bases and 4 bases, there was a span of 13 bases. CDR1 SGHNT and CDR2 YYREEE come from the germline V gene (reference sequence). CDR3 residues: CASSLELLGGTEAFF. The CDR3 DNA reads TGTGCCAGCAGCTTGGAGTTACTGGGGGGCACTGAAGCTTTCTTT.

This clonotype was counted ten times or more. The chain combines TRBV12-3 or TRBV12-4 with TRBJ2-7; D is unresolved. CDR3 length: 13 amino acids. Trimming cost V 6 bases and J 2 bases, with 11 bases left between them. The CDR3, as DNA: TGTGCCAGCAGCGACAATTTGCCCTACGAGCAGTACTTC. Amino acid sequence: CASSDNLPYEQYF.

This clonotype was counted ten times or more. The chain recombines TRBV5-1 with TRBJ2-1, with 7 positions matching TRBD2. CDR1 SGHRS and CDR2 YFSETQ come from the germline V gene. This CDR3 is 14 amino acids long. V shed 4 bases and J 8 bases; nucleotides not matched to a gene: 9. CDR3 loop: CASSLRDYVYEQFF. In nucleotides, the CDR3 is TGCGCCAGCAGCCTCCGGGACTATGTCTATGAGCAGTTCTTC.

In this sample, this clonotype turned up many times. This chain connects TRBV12-3 or TRBV12-4 to TRBJ2-3; 9 nucleotides align to TRBD1. Trimming at V came to 6 bases and at J to 8 bases, leaving 6 bases not matched to a gene. This CDR3 spans 13 amino acids. The CDR3 DNA sequence: TGTGCCAGCAGATTGACAGGGGGGGGTACGCAGTATTTT. Translated, it gives CASRLTGGGTQYF.

This clonotype appeared many times. The chain joins TRBV5-1 to TRBJ2-7; TRBD1 agrees at 8 bases. This CDR3 has 14 amino acids. V trimming: 4 bases; J trimming: 3 bases; junction bases outside the gene matches: 6. Germline V gives CDR1 SGHRS, CDR2 YFSETQ. This CDR3 is CASSGQGGLYEQYF. The DNA of the CDR3 is TGCGCCAGCAGCGGACAGGGAGGCCTCTACGAGCAGTACTTC.

The chain recombines TRBV18 with TRBJ2-7; 13 bases map to TRBD2. CDR3 size: 16 residues. The germline V gene encodes CDR1 KGHSH and CDR2 LQKENI. J gave up 5 bases and V 1 base, and 5 bases lay outside the gene matches. The CDR3 sequence: CASSPRLAGGLHEQYF. In DNA form, the CDR3 reads TGTGCCAGCTCACCACGACTAGCGGGGGGACTCCACGAGCAGTACTTC. Based on the CDR3 plus reference TRBV18 and TRBJ2-7, the full variable domain is NAGVMQNPRHLVRRRGQEARLRCSPMKGHSHVYWYRQLPEEGLKFMVYLQKENIIDESGMPKERFSAEFPKEGPSILRIQQVVRGDSAAYFCASSPRLAGGLHEQYFGPGTRLTVT.